This paragraph covers one T cell receptor beta chain sequence. These data come from a study of PD-L1 blockade in urothelial cancer. About the study: In 2014 therapy began: atezolizumab 1,200 mg intravenously every 3 weeks. Twenty-five of the 29 patients were men with bladder-origin urothelial cancer.

Time point given: pretreatment peripheral blood. Sample contribution per patient ranged from 1 to 8, covering pretreatment and on-treatment. Assay: immunoSEQ multiplex PCR; the TCRdb copy retains only in-frame clones and omits some. The data hold about 49,000 clones, with 79% observed a single time. Sample: PBMCs, taken around atezolizumab (anti-PD-L1) treatment. The TCR sequence derives from a man aged 65 to 85 with urothelial cancer.

CDR3 amino acids: CASSEGGFNEQYF. CDR3 nucleotide sequence: TGTGCCAGCAGTGAAGGGGGGTTCAACGAGCAGTACTTC. This chain uses TRBV25-1 with TRBJ2-7; D may be TRBD2 (6 bases). V lost 2 bases to trimming and J lost 5 bases, with 10 bases between them. The CDR3 is made up of 13 amino acids. Germline V gene data show CDR1 as MGHDK and CDR2 as SYGVNS.